The TCR beta chain under discussion was sequenced for a study of blood T cells in healthy people across ages. Germline V gene sequence: CDR1 MDHEN, CDR2 SYDVKM. This CDR3 has 17 amino acids. Trimming took 4 bases from V and 8 from J; bases not matched to a gene: 16. Primed by a sample-barcoded 5' primer and a J-beta primer mix, a second PCR proceeded for 7 to 11 cycles. Each CDR3 protein is one row after TCRdb ran MiXCR on the 5' RACE reads. The table records fewer than 2 million distinct CDR3 sequences, about two fifths of them present only once. This clonotype was counted between two and nine times.

Sequencing was performed on blood. This sequence originates from a human donor in good health. The rearrangement joins TRBV28 to TRBJ2-1; 8 nucleotides match TRBD2. As DNA, the CDR3 is TGTGCCAGCAGTTCCGGGGGGGCCAGTTATTCGGTCGATGAGCAGTTCTTC. Protein: CASSSGGASYSVDEQFF.